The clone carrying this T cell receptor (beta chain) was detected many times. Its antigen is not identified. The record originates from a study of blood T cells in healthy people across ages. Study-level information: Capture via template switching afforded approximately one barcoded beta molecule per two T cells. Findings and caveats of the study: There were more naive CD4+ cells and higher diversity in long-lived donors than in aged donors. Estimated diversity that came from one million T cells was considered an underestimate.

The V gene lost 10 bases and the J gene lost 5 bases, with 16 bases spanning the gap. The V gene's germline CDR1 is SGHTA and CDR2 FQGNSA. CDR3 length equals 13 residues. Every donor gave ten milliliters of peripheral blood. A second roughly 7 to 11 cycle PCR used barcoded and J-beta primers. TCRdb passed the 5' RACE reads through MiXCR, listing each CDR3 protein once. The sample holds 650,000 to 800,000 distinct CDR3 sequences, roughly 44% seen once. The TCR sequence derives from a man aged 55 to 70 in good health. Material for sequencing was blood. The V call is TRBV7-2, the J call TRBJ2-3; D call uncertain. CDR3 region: CATSPGKGDTQYF. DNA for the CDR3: TGTGCCACCTCCCCGGGCAAGGGAGATACGCAGTATTTT.